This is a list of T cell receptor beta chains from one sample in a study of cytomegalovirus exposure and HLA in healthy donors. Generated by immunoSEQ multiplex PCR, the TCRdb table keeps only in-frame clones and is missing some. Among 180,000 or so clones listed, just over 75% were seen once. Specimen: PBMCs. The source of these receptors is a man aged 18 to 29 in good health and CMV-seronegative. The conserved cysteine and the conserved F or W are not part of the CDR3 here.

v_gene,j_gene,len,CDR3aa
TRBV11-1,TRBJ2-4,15,ASSLARGAGAKNIQY
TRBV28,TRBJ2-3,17,ASSLSPRTSGGLTDTQY
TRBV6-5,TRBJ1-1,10,ASSLGQGASF
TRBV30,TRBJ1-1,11,AWSVRRDTEAF
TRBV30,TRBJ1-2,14,AWRGGTGTWDDGYT
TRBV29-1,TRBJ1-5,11,SVLVGGDQPQH
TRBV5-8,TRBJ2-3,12,ASSSQGASDTQY
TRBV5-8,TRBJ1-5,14,ASSPRGGPRNQPQH
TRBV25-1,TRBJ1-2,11,ASSEDRDCGYT
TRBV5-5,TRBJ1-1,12,ASSRSRDSTEAF
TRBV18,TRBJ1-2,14,ASSPPGTGGAYGYT
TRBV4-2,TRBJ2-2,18,ASSPWTSGRGNTNTGELF
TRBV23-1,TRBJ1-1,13,ASSQVGTDHTEAF
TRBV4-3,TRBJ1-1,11,ASSQGGPAGAF
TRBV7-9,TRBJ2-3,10,ASSLVADTQY
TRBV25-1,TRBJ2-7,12,ASSEWGGTYEQY
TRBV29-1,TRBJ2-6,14,SVARDRGSGANVLT
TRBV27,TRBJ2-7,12,ASSPSTGGYEQY
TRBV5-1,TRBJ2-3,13,ASGRGGAGTDTQY
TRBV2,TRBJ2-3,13,ASSAKLAEWNTQY
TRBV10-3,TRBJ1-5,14,AISESVGGTNQPQH
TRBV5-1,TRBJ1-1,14,ASSLAGEGVGTEAF
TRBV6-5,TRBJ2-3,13,ASSYQGPTPGTQY
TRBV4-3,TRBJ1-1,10,ASSHPGTEAF
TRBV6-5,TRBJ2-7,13,ASSYSASGTYEQY
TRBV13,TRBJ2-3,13,ASSPGAGVRDTQY
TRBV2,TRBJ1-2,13,ASSEARRAIYGYT
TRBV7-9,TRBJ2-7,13,ASSLGTGGGYEQY
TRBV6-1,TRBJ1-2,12,ASSEQGANYGYT
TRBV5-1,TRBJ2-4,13,ASSLGGESKNIQY
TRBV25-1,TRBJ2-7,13,ASSEGRELEKGQY
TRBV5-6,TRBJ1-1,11,ASSFGLRAEAF
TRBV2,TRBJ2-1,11,ASSVSGWAEQF
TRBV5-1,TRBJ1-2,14,ASSLSPDRVNYGYT
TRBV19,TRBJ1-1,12,ASRLTGKNTEAF
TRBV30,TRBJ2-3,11,AWSSTHTDTQY